This entry lists 22 T cell receptor beta chains sequenced from one sample in a study of blood T cell repertoires in COVID-19. Sequencing used immunoSEQ multiplex PCR; TCRdb keeps in-frame clones, though not all of them. The sample lists approximately 150,000 clones; around 82% were seen once. Sequencing was done on a sample of peripheral blood. The receptors here all came from a woman between 65 and 79 years old who had recovered from COVID-19.

This clone was picked up a small number of times. This chain links TRBV3-1 (or the pseudogene TRBV3-2) with TRBJ2-1; maybe TRBD1 (6 bases). CDR1 is LGHDT and CDR2 is YNNKEL in the germline V gene (reference sequence). V dropped 4 bases and J dropped 3 bases, with 10 bases sitting between them. CDR3 length: 14 amino acids. CDR3 loop: CASSRGHLYNEQFF. In DNA form, the CDR3 reads TGTGCCAGCAGCCGGGGACACCTCTACAATGAGCAGTTCTTC.

The rearrangement uses TRBV4-3 and TRBJ1-5, with 7 bases matching TRBD1. With V trimmed by 5 bases and J by 7 bases, 11 bases remained unmatched. Germline V gene data show CDR1 as LGHNA and CDR2 as YSLEER. This CDR3 is built from 15 residues. The CDR3 reads CASSRGTAEGQPQHF. The DNA of the CDR3 is TGCGCCAGCAGCAGAGGGACAGCCGAGGGGCAGCCCCAGCATTTT.

The gene calls are TRBV6-1 and TRBJ2-7; TRBD1 is a possible D gene (5 bases). Trimming removed 2 bases at V and 4 bases at J, with 18 bases between. Germline CDR1 MNHNS, CDR2 SASEGT. The CDR3 spans 16 residues. CDR3 protein: CASSERQNTGLYEQYF. The CDR3, as DNA: TGTGCCAGCAGTGAAAGACAGAATACGGGCCTATACGAGCAGTACTTC.

Only one count was recorded for this clone. The genes are TRBV9 and TRBJ2-2; D might be TRBD1 (6 bases). Germline CDR1 is SGDLS and CDR2 is YYNGEE. The V end lost 4 bases, the J end lost 1 base, and 11 bases lay between the germline ends. CDR3 length equals 15 residues. The chain's CDR3 is CASSSEGQNTGELFF. CDR3 in DNA: TGTGCCAGCAGCTCAGAGGGACAGAACACCGGGGAGCTGTTTTTT.

The chain uses TRBV7-9 and TRBJ2-5, with 8 bases lining up with TRBD2. Per germline, CDR1 SEHNR and CDR2 FQNEAQ (reference sequence). J was trimmed by 4 bases and V by 3 bases; bases with no gene match: 4. The CDR3 spans 14 residues. As DNA, the CDR3 is TGTGCCAGCAGCTTTTCCACTAGCGGAGAGACCCAGTACTTC. Translated: CASSFSTSGETQYF.

This chain connects TRBV7-9 to TRBJ1-5; D might be TRBD1 (5 bases). The CDR3 has 17 residues. The V end lost 5 bases, the J end lost 2 bases, and 19 bases lay between the germline ends. Per the germline V gene, CDR1 is SEHNR and CDR2 is FQNEAQ (reference sequence). The CDR3 is CASSPGGGAKGNQPQHF. CDR3 nucleotides: TGTGCCAGCAGCCCCGGGGGAGGGGCAAAGGGCAATCAGCCCCAGCATTTT.

V and J are TRBV9 and TRBJ2-1; TRBD2 is a possible D gene (6 bases). Trimming shortened V by 4 bases and J by 2 bases, and 25 bases separated the two germline ends. Germline V CDR1 and CDR2: SGDLS, YYNGEE. The CDR3 covers 19 residues. The CDR3 DNA is TGTGCCAGCAGCCCGGAGGCTAGCGAGGTGATTGAGGCCTACAATGAGCAGTTCTTC. This codes for CASSPEASEVIEAYNEQFF.

This clone was recorded once. The J gene is TRBJ2-7, the V gene TRBV30; TRBD1 matches at 7 bases. V trimming: 5 bases; J trimming: 2 bases; junction bases outside the gene matches: 3. Germline loops: CDR1 GTSNPN, CDR2 SVGIG (reference sequence). This CDR3 has 12 amino acids. For the CDR3, the DNA is TGTGCCTGGGGGGACAGAACCTACGAGCAGTACTTC. Translation gives CAWGDRTYEQYF.

The chain carries TRBV11-2 and TRBJ1-1; the D gene is possibly TRBD1 (6 bases). The CDR3 contains 15 residues. Germline V gives CDR1 SGHAT, CDR2 FQNNGV. Trimming pared 4 bases from V and 4 bases from J, leaving 16 bases between. The CDR3 reads CASSSIAGVGTEAFF. The CDR3 nucleotides read TGTGCCAGCAGCTCAATAGCAGGGGTCGGCACTGAAGCTTTCTTT.

The gene calls are TRBV24-1 and TRBJ2-2, with D possibly being TRBD2 (6 bases). CDR3 size: 13 residues. The germline V gene has CDR1 KGHDR and CDR2 SFDVKD. V was clipped by 12 bases and J by 2 bases, with 12 bases between them. CDR3 coding DNA: TGTGCCTCCATGGGGGGTAACACCGGGGAGCTGTTTTTT. Amino acids: CASMGGNTGELFF.

V and J are TRBV7-3 and TRBJ2-7; TRBD2 matches at 9 bases. V shed 5 bases, J shed 3 bases, and the junction held 8 bases outside the gene matches. The CDR3 length is 15 residues. Germline assignment: CDR1 SGHTA and CDR2 FQGTGA. CDR3 DNA sequence: TGTGCCAGCAGCGCAAGCGGGAGGAACGGCTACGAGCAGTACTTC. This translates into CASSASGRNGYEQYF. The whole variable domain, remainder taken from reference TRBV7-3 and TRBJ2-7, is GAGVSQTPSNKVTEKGKYVELRCDPISGHTALYWYRQSLGQGPEFLIYFQGTGAADDSGLPNDRFFAVRPEGSVSTLKIQRTERGDSAVYLCASSASGRNGYEQYFGPGTRLTVT.

V and J are TRBV5-4 and TRBJ1-1, with D unclear. The V gene lost 3 bases and the J gene lost 5 bases, with 11 bases spanning the gap. Germline CDR1 SGHNT, CDR2 YYREEE (reference sequence). CDR3 length: 13 residues. The DNA of the CDR3 is TGTGCCAGCAGCTGGGGAGCGGCGACTGAAGCTTTCTTT. Its protein is CASSWGAATEAFF.

This chain links TRBV11-3 with TRBJ2-5, with 11 nucleotides matching TRBD2. Looked up from germline, CDR1 is SGHNT and CDR2 is YENEEA. V lost 5 bases and J lost 4; bases outside the gene matches: 6. The CDR3 is 15 residues long. This CDR3 is CASSPGLAGVETQYF. CDR3 sequence (DNA): TGTGCCAGCAGCCCCGGACTAGCGGGTGTAGAGACCCAGTACTTC.

This clone was counted a single time. The junction shows a germline mismatch at one end, possibly a read error. This chain connects TRBV7-7 to TRBJ2-2, with 8 positions matching TRBD2. The length of the CDR3 is 16 residues. CDR1 and CDR2 (germline): SSHAT, FNYEAQ (reference sequence). Written as DNA, the CDR3 is TGTGCTAGCACCCCGGGGGCGGGGGGCCACACCGGGGAGCTGTTTTTT. Amino acid sequence: CASTPGAGGHTGELFF.

The chain carries TRBV19 and TRBJ2-7, with 10 bases that match TRBD2. This CDR3 is 19 amino acids long. J lost 2 bases, V lost 6 bases, and 19 bases had no gene match. In germline, CDR1 is LNHDA, CDR2 SQIVND (reference sequence). The CDR3 loop reads CASSPRPGVSGRPPYEQYF. The CDR3 DNA reads as TGTGCCAGTAGCCCACGCCCGGGGGTTAGCGGGAGGCCCCCCTACGAGCAGTACTTC.

The chain employs TRBV19 and TRBJ2-4; a possible D gene is TRBD2 (5 bases). The V end lost 9 bases, the J end lost 0 bases, and 15 bases lay between the germline ends. The germline gives CDR1 LNHDA, CDR2 SQIVND (reference sequence). The CDR3 spans 15 residues. The CDR3 DNA sequence: TGTGCCAGCCGGGGTTACCCCCTAGCCAAAAACATTCAGTACTTC. Translating gives CASRGYPLAKNIQYF.

The rearrangement uses TRBV2 and TRBJ2-7; 7 bases are shared with TRBD1. V was clipped by 3 bases and J by 2 bases; unmatched bases: 7. CDR1 SNHLY and CDR2 FYNNEI come from the germline V gene. This CDR3 spans 15 amino acids. CDR3 amino acids: CASSDYRGFAYEQYF. In DNA form, the CDR3 reads TGTGCCAGCAGTGATTACAGGGGATTCGCCTACGAGCAGTACTTC.

This clone has just a few counts. This chain joins TRBV4-1 and TRBJ2-1; 14 bases line up with TRBD2. CDR1 and CDR2 from the germline V gene are MGHRA and YSYEKL. The V segment lost 1 base and the J segment 10 bases; nucleotides outside the gene matches: 6. The CDR3 consists of 16 residues. The DNA for the CDR3 is TGCGCCAGCAGCCAAGGACTAGCGGGGGGGCCGGTCGAGCAGTTCTTC. Its translation is CASSQGLAGGPVEQFF.

This clone has just one count. J is TRBJ1-6 and V is TRBV7-8; unclear D gene. The V end was cut by 5 bases, the J end by 8 bases, with 7 bases between. Germline V gene data show CDR1 as SGHVS and CDR2 as FQNEAQ. CDR3 length: 12 amino acids. The CDR3 is CASSVPDSPLHF. CDR3 nucleotides: TGTGCCAGCAGCGTCCCCGATTCACCCCTCCACTTT.

The rearrangement uses TRBV23-1 and TRBJ2-5, with D possibly being TRBD1 (5 bases). TRBV23-1 qualifies as an ORF whose function is uncertain. Trimming stripped 4 bases from V and 5 bases from J, with 17 bases between. This CDR3 comprises 15 residues. CDR3 in amino acids: CASSRGGAGLETQYF. CDR3 DNA sequence: TGCGCCAGCAGTCGGGGTGGGGCTGGCTTGGAGACCCAGTACTTC.

V usage is TRBV19 and J usage is TRBJ2-3; D might be TRBD2 (5 bases). CDR1 LNHDA and CDR2 SQIVND come from the germline V gene (reference sequence). The CDR3 has 14 amino acids. Trimming shortened V by 3 bases and J by 1 base, and 8 bases separated the two germline ends. The CDR3 sequence is CASSITRRTDTQYF. In nucleotides, the CDR3 is TGTGCCAGTAGTATCACTAGGCGCACAGATACGCAGTATTTT.

V gene TRBV4-1 combines with J gene TRBJ2-7; 10 nucleotides line up with TRBD2. After removal of 1 base from V and 2 bases from J, the junction contained 5 bases not matched to a gene. Germline assignment: CDR1 MGHRA and CDR2 YSYEKL. The CDR3 contains 16 residues. The DNA for the CDR3 is TGCGCCAGCAGCCAAGTTAGGCTAGCGGGAGCCTACGAGCAGTACTTC. Translation: CASSQVRLAGAYEQYF.